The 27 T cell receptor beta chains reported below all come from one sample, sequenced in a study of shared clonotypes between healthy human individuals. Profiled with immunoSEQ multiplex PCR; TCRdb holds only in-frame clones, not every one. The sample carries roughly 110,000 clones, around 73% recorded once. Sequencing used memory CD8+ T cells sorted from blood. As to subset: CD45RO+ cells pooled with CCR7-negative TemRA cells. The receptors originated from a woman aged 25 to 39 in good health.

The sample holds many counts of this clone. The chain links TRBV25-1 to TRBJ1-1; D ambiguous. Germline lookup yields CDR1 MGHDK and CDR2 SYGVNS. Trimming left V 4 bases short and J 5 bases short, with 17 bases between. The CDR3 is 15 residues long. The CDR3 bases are TGTGCCAGCAGTGGGGCTTGGGGTCGGGAAACTGAAGCTTTCTTT. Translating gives CASSGAWGRETEAFF.

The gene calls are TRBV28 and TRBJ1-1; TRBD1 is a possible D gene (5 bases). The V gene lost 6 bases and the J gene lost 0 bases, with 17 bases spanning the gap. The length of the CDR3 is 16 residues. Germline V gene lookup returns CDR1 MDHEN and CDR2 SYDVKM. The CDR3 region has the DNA TGTGCCAGCAGCCCCGGGGCCTTCTCTTTGAACACTGAAGCTTTCTTT. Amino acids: CASSPGAFSLNTEAFF. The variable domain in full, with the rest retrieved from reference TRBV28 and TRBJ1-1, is DVKVTQSSRYLVKRTGEKVFLECVQDMDHENMFWYRQDPGLGLRLIYFSYDVKMKEKGDIPEGYSVSREKKERFSLILESASTNQTSMYLCASSPGAFSLNTEAFFGQGTRLTVV.

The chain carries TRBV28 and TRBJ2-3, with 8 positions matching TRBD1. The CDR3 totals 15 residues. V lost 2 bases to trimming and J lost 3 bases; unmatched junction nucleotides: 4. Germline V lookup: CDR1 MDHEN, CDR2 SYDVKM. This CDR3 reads CASSLITGGTDTQYF. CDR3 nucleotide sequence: TGTGCCAGCAGTTTAATTACAGGGGGAACAGATACGCAGTATTTT.

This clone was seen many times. Written as DNA, the CDR3 is TGTGCCAGTAGTATTTGGCTAGCGGGAGGTGAGCAGTTCTTC. Protein product: CASSIWLAGGEQFF. V is TRBV19 and J is TRBJ2-1; 11 bases match TRBD2. Looked up from germline, CDR1 is LNHDA and CDR2 is SQIVND (reference sequence). The CDR3 length is 14 residues. Trimming at V came to 3 bases and at J to 9 bases, leaving 4 bases not matched to a gene.

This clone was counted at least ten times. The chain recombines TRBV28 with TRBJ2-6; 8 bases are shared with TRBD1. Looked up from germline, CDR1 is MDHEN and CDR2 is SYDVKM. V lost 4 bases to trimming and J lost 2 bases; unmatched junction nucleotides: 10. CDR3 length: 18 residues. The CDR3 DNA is TGTGCCAGCAGTTGGTTCAGGGGGCCAAAGGCTGGGGCCAACGTCCTGACTTTC. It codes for CASSWFRGPKAGANVLTF.

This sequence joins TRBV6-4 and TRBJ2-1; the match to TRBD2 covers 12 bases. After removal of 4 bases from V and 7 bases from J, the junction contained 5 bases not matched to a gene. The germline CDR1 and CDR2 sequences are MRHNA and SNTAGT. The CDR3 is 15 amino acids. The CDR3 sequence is CASSVLAGGKNEQFF. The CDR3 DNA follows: TGTGCCAGCAGTGTACTAGCGGGAGGAAAGAATGAGCAGTTCTTC.

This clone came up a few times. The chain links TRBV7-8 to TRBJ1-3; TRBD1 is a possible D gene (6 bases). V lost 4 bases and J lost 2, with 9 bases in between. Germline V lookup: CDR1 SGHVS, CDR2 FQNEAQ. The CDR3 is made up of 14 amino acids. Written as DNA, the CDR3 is TGTGCCAGCAGCTCCCAGGGGACTGGAAACACCATATATTTT. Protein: CASSSQGTGNTIYF. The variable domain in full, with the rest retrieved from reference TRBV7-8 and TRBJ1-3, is GAGVSQSPRYKVAKRGQDVALRCDPISGHVSLFWYQQALGQGPEFLTYFQNEAQLDKSGLPSDRFFAERPEGSVSTLKIQRTQQEDSAVYLCASSSQGTGNTIYFGEGSWLTVV.

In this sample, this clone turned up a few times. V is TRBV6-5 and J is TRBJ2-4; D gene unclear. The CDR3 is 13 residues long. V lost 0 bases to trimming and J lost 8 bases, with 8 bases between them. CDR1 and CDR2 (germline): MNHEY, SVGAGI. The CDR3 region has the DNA TGTGCCAGCAGTTACTCGTTTGAGGACATTCAGTACTTC. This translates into CASSYSFEDIQYF.

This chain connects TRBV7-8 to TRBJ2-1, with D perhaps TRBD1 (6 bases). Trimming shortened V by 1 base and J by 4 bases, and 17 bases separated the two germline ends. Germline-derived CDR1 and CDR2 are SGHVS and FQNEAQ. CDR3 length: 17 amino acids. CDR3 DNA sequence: TGTGCCAGCAGCTTAGGCCAGGGGTCCTCATTATACAATGAGCAGTTCTTC. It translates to CASSLGQGSSLYNEQFF. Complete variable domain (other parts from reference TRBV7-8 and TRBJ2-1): GAGVSQSPRYKVAKRGQDVALRCDPISGHVSLFWYQQALGQGPEFLTYFQNEAQLDKSGLPSDRFFAERPEGSVSTLKIQRTQQEDSAVYLCASSLGQGSSLYNEQFFGPGTRLTVL.

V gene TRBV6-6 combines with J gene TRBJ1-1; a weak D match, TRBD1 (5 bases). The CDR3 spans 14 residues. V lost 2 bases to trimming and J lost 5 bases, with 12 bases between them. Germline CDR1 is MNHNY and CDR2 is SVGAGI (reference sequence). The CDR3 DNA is TGTGCCAGCAGTTACATCAGGGATCGGACTGAAGCTTTCTTT. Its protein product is CASSYIRDRTEAFF.

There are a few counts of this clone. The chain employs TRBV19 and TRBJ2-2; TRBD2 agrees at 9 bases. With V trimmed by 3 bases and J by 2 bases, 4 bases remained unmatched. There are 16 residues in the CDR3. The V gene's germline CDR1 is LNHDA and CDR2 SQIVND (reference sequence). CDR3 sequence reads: CASSMGLAANTGELFF. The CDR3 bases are TGTGCCAGTAGTATGGGACTAGCAGCTAACACCGGGGAGCTGTTTTTT.

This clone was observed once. CDR3 residues: CASSGSGPAKETQYF. The CDR3, as DNA: TGCGCCAGCAGCGGCTCGGGACCCGCCAAAGAGACCCAGTACTTC. This sequence joins TRBV5-1 and TRBJ2-5; tentatively, D is TRBD1 or TRBD2 (5 bases each). Germline V gives CDR1 SGHRS, CDR2 YFSETQ. The CDR3 contains 15 residues. Trimming removed 4 bases from V and 3 bases from J, with 16 bases in between. Looking up the rest from reference TRBV5-1 and TRBJ2-5 gives the full variable domain: KAGVTQTPRYLIKTRGQQVTLSCSPISGHRSVSWYQQTPGQGLQFLFEYFSETQRNKGNFPGRFSGRQFSNSRSEMNVSTLELGDSALYLCASSGSGPAKETQYFGPGTRLLVL.

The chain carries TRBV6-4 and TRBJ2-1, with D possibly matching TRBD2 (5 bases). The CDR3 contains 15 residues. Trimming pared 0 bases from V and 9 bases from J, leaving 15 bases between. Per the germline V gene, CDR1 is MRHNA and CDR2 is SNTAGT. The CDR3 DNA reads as TGTGCCAGCAGTGACTCGCTAGCAGAGACGATTGAGCAGTTCTTC. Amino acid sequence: CASSDSLAETIEQFF.

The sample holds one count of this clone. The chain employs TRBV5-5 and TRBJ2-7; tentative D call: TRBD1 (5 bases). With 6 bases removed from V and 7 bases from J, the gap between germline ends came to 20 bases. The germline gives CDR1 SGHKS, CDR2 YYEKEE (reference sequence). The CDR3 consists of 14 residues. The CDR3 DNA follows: TGTGCCAGCACCCCCGCCAGCAGGGCTGGGGAGCAGTACTTC. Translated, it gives CASTPASRAGEQYF.

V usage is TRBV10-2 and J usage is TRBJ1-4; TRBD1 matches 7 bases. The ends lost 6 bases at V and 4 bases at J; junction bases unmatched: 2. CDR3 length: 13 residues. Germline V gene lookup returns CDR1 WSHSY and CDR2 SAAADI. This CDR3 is CASRGQINEKLFF. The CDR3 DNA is TGCGCCAGCAGGGGACAGATTAATGAAAAACTGTTTTTT.

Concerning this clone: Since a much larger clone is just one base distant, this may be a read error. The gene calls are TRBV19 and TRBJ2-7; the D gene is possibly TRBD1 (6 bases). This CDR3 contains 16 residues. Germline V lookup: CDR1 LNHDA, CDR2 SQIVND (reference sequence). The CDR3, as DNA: TGTGTCAGTAGTACCCGGTTCGGGGACACATCCTACGAGCAGTACTTC. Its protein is CVSSTRFGDTSYEQYF.

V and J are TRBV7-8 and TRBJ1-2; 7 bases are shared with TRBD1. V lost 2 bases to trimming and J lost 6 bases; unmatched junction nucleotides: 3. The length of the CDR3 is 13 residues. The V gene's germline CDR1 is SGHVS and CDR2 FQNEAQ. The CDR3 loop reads CASSLTGADGYTF. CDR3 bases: TGTGCCAGCAGCTTAACAGGGGCTGATGGCTACACCTTC.

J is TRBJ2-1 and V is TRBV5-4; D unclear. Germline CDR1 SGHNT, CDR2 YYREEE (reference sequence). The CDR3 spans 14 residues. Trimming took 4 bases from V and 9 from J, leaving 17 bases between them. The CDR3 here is CASSQEDESAEQFF. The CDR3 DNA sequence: TGTGCCAGCAGCCAAGAAGACGAGTCGGCTGAGCAGTTCTTC.

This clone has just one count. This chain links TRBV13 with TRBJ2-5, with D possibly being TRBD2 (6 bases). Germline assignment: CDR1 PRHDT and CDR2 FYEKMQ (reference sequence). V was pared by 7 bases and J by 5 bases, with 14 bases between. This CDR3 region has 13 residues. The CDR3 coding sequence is TGTGCCAGCACCCAGAGCGGGTTGGAGACCCAGTACTTC. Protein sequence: CASTQSGLETQYF.

This CDR3 reads CASSGGNTEAFF. The CDR3 region has the DNA TGTGCCAGCAGCGGCGGGAACACTGAAGCTTTCTTT. This chain links TRBV7-9 with TRBJ1-1, with D unresolved. Looked up from germline, CDR1 is SEHNR and CDR2 is FQNEAQ (reference sequence). The V and J ends lost 5 bases and 1 base respectively, with 5 bases between them. The CDR3 length is 12 residues.

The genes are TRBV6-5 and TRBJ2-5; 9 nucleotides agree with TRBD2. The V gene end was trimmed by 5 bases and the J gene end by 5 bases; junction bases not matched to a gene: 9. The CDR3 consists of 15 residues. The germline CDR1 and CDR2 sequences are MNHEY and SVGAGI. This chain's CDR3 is CASSRPGLAVETQYF. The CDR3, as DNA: TGTGCCAGCAGTCGACCGGGACTAGCAGTCGAGACCCAGTACTTC.

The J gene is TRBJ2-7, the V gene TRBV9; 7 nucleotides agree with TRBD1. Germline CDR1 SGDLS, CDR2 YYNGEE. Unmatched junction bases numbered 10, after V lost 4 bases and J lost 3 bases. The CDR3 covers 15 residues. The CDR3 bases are TGTGCCAGCAGCCCAGGGGGAGACAGCTACTACGAGCAGTACTTC. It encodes CASSPGGDSYYEQYF.

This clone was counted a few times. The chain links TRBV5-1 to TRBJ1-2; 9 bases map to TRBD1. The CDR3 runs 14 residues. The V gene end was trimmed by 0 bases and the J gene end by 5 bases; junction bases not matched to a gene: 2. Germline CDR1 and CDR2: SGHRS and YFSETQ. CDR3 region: CASSLDGQGYGYTF. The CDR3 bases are TGCGCCAGCAGCTTGGACGGACAGGGGTATGGCTACACCTTC.

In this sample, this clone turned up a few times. The CDR3 nucleotides are TGTGCCAGCGATTCCCAGGCGTCTGGGGCCAACGTCCTGACTTTC. This gives the protein CASDSQASGANVLTF. The V gene is TRBV6-1, the J gene TRBJ2-6; D gene unclear. CDR1 and CDR2 from the germline V gene are MNHNS and SASEGT. CDR3 size: 15 residues. The ends were cut back, 8 bases at V and 1 base at J, with 12 bases in the middle.

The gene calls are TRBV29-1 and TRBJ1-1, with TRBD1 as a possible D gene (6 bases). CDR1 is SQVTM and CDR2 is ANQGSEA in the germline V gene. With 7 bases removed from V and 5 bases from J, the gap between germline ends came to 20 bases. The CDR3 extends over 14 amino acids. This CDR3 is CSGARGGRWTEAFF. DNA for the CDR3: TGCAGCGGTGCCCGAGGGGGGCGTTGGACTGAAGCTTTCTTT.

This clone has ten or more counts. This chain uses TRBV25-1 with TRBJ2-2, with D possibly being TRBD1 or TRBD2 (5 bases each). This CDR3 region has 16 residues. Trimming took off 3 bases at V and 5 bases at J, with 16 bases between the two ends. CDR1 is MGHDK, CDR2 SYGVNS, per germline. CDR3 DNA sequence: TGTGCCAGCAGTGATTGGGGACCCAGTCCAACCGGGGAGCTGTTTTTT. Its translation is CASSDWGPSPTGELFF.

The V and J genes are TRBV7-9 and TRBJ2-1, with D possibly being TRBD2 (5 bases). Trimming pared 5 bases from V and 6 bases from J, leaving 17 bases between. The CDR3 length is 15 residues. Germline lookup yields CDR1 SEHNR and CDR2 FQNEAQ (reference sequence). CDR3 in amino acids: CASSPVTSRFNEQFF. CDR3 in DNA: TGTGCCAGCAGCCCCGTCACTAGTCGCTTCAATGAGCAGTTCTTC.